This record covers a single T cell receptor (beta chain). This table comes from immunoSEQ multiplex PCR, and its TCRdb copy is limited to in-frame clones, with some not included. This table holds 390,000 or so clones, 83% found once. All enrollees were roughly 18 to 89 years old and from approximately 24 US areas. Recovered status applied to Cohort 3 donors who had two consecutive negative PCRs. It also applied to those with clearance or with symptom resolution. CDR1 and CDR2 from the germline V gene are MNHEY and SVGAGI. Germline trimming cut 6 bases from V and 3 bases from J; bases unmatched to any gene: 6. This CDR3 region has 14 residues. This sample is part of a study of blood T cell repertoires in COVID-19. Background on the study: In each case, the material was cDNA or gDNA derived from T cells, B-cell-depleted T cells, or PBMCs.

Sequencing was performed on PBMCs or T cells enriched from blood (not recorded which). This TCR came from a woman aged 45-65 years who had recovered from COVID-19. V usage is TRBV6-5 and J usage is TRBJ1-1; 8 nucleotides agree with TRBD1. This chain's CDR3 is CASSGTGTYTEAFF. CDR3 in DNA: TGTGCCAGCAGCGGGACAGGAACGTACACTGAAGCTTTCTTT.